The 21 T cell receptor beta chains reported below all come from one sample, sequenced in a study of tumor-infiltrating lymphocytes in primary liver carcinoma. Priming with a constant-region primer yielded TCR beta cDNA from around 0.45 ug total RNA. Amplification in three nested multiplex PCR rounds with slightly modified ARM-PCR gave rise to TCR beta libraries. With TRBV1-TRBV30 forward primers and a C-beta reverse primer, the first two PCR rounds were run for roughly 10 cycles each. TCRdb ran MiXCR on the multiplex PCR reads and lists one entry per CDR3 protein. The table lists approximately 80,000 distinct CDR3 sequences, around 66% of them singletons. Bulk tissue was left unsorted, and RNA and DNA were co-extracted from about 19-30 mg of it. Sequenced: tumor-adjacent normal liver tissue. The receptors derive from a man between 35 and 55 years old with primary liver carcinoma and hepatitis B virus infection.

CDR3: CASNLRLEDVNTGELFF. The CDR3 nucleotides read TGCGCCAGCAACCTCAGACTAGAAGATGTAAACACCGGGGAGCTGTTTTTT. The chain employs TRBV4-1 and TRBJ2-2; possibly TRBD2 for D (6 bases). The CDR3 spans 17 residues. Trimming cost V 7 bases and J 2 bases, with 20 bases left between them. Germline-derived CDR1 and CDR2 are MGHRA and YSYEKL.

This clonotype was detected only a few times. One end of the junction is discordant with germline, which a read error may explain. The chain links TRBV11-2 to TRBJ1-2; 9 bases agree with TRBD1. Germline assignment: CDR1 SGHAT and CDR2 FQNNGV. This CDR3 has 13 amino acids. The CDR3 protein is CANSLDRGYDYTF. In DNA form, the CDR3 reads TGTGCCAACAGCTTGGACAGGGGCTATGACTACACCTTC.

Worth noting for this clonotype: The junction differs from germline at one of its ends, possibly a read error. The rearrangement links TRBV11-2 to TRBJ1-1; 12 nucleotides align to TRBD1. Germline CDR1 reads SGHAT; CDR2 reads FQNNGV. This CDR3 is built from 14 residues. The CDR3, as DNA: TGCGCCAGCAACGAGGGACAGGGGGCCGGTGAAGCTTTCTTT. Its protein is CASNEGQGAGEAFF.

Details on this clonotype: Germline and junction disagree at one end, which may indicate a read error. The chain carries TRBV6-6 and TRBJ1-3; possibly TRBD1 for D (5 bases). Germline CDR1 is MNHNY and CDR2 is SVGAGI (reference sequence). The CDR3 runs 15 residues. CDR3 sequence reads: CANSPGGGSGNTIYF. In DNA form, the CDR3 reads TGTGCCAACAGTCCCGGGGGGGGCTCTGGAAACACCATATATTTT.

In DNA form, the CDR3 reads TGTGCCAGCAGCTCCGAACAGGGAGGGAGTGAAGCTTTCTTT. As protein: CASSSEQGGSEAFF. This chain joins TRBV7-8 and TRBJ1-1, with D possibly being TRBD1 (6 bases). Between the trimmed V and J ends, which lost 4 bases and 7 bases, there was a span of 16 bases. The CDR3 is 14 residues long. CDR1 and CDR2 (germline): SGHVS, FQNEAQ.

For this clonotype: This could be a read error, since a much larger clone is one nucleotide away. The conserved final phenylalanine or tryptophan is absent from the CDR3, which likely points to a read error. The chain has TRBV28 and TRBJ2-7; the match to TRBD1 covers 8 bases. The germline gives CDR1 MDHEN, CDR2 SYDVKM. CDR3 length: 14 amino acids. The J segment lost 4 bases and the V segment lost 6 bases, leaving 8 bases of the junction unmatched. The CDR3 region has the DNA TGTGCCAGCAGAAAAGGACAGGGATGGTACGAGCAGTACCTC. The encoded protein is CASRKGQGWYEQYL.

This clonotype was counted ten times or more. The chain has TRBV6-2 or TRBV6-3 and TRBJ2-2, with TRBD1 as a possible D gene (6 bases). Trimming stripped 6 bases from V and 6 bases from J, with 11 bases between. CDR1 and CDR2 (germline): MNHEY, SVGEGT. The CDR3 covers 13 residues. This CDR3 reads CASRSTGPGELFF. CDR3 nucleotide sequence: TGTGCCAGCAGGTCCACAGGGCCCGGGGAGCTGTTTTTT.

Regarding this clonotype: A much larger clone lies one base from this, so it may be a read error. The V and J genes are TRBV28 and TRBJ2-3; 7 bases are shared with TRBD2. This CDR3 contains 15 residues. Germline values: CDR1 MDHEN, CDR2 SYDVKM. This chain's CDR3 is CVSSPAGARGNTQYF. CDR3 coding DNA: TGTGTCAGCAGCCCGGCGGGAGCCCGGGGGAATACGCAGTATTTT.

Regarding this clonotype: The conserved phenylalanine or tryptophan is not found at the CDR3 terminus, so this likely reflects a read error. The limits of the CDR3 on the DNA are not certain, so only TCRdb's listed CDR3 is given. This CDR3 is CASSYRLAGGQGELLL. The J gene is TRBJ2-2, the V gene TRBV6-1; TRBD2 is the table's D call, not checked against the DNA. The length of the CDR3 is 16 amino acids, counting both ends. Germline V gene sequence: CDR1 MNHNS, CDR2 SASEGT.

Here the CDR3 reads CASSSLARSSLKAQYF. CDR3 in DNA: TGTGCCAGCAGCTCGTTAGCGAGAAGCTCCCTCAAGGCCCAGTACTTC. The chain recombines TRBV7-6 with TRBJ2-5; maybe TRBD2 (5 bases). V dropped 4 bases and J dropped 9 bases, with 24 bases sitting between them. This CDR3 comprises 16 residues. Germline V gene sequence: CDR1 SGHVS, CDR2 FNYEAQ.

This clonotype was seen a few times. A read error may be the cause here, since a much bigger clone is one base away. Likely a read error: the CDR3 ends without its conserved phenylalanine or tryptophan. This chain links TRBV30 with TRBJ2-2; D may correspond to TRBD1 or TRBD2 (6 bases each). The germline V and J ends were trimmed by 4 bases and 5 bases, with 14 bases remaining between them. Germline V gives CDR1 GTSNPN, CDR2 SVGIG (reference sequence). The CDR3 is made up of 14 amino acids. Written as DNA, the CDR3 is TGTGCCTGGATCACCCGAGGGGGGACCGGGGAGCTGTTTCTT. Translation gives CAWITRGGTGELFL.

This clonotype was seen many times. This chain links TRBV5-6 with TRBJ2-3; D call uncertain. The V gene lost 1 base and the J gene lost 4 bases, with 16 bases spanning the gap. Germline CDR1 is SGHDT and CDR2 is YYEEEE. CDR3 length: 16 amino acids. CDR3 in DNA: TGTGCCAGCAGCTTGTCGGCAGCGACGGGTCCAGATACGCAGTATTTT. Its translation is CASSLSAATGPDTQYF.

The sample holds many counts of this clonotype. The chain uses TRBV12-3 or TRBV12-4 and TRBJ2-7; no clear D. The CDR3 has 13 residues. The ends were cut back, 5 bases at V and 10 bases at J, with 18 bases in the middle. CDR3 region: CASSPRRATKQYF. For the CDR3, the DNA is TGTGCCAGCAGTCCGCGACGGGCTACGAAACAGTACTTC.

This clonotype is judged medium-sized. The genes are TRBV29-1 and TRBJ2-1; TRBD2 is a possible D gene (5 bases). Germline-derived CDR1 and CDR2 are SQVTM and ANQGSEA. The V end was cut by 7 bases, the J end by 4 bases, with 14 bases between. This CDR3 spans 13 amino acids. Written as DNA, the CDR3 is TGCAGCGCCGCGCCTGACTATTACAATGAGCAGTTCTTC. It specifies CSAAPDYYNEQFF.

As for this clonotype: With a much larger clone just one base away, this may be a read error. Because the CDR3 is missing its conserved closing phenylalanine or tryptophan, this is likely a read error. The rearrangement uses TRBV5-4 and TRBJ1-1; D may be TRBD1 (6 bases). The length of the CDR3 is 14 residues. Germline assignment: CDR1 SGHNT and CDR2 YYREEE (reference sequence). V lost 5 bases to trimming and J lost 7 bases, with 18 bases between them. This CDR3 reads CASRSGQGTIEAFI. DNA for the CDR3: TGTGCCAGCAGATCCGGGCAGGGGACTATTGAAGCTTTCATT.

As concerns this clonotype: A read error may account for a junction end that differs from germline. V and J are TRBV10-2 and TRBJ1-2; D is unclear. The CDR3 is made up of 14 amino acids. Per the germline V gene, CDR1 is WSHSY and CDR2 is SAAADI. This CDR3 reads CASSEPGRNYDYTF. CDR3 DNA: TGCGCCAGCAGTGAGCCGGGAAGAAACTATGACTACACCTTC.

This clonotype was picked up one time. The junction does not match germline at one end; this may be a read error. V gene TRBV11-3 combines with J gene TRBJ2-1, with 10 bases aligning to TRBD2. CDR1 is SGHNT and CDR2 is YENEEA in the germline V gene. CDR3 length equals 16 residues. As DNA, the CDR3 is TGTGCCAGTAGCTCTACTGGACTAGCGGACTACAATGTGCAGTTCTTC. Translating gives CASSSTGLADYNVQFF. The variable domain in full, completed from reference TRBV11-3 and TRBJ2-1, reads EAGVVQSPRYKIIEKKQPVAFWCNPISGHNTLYWYLQNLGQGPELLIRYENEEAVDDSQLPKDRFSAERLKGVDSTLKIQPAELGDSAVYLCASSSTGLADYNVQFFGPGTRLTVL.

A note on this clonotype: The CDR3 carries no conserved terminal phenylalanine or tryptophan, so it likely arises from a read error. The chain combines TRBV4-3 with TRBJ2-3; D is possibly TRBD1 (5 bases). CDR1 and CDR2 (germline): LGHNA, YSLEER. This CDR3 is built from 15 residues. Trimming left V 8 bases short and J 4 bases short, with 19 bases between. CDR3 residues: CASQVTENGADTQYL. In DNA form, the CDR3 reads TGCGCCAGCCAAGTGACAGAGAATGGTGCAGATACGCAGTATCTT.

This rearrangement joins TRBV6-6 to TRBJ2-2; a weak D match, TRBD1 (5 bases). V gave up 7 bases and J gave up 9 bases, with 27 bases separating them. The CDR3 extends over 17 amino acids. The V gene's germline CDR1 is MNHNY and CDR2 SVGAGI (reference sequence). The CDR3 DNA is TGTGCCAGCATCCCAAGAGGTTGTGTCACGGACAAGAGGGAGCTGTTTTTT. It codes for CASIPRGCVTDKRELFF.

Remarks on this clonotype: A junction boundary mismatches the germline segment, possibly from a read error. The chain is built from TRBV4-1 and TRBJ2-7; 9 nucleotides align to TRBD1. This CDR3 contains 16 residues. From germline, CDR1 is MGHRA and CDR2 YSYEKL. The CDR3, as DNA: TGCGTCAGCCGCCAAGAACCACCGGGACAGGGCTACGAGCAGTACTTC. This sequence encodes CVSRQEPPGQGYEQYF.

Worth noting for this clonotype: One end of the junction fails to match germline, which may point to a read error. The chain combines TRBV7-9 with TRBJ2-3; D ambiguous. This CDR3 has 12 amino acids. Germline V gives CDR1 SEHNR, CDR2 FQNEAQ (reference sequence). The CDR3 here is CACSLDKYTQYF. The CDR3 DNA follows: TGTGCCTGCAGCTTAGACAAGTATACGCAGTATTTC.